The entry below gives a single T cell receptor beta chain sequence along with its context. Its specificity is not known. These data belong to a study of CD8 T cells in Susac syndrome. Broader study findings: Susac syndrome CD8+ repertoires were clonally expanded, most strongly in CD8+ TEMRA cells.

The length of the CDR3 is 14 residues. Germline V gene sequence: CDR1 MNHEY, CDR2 SMNVEV (reference sequence). V lost 7 bases and J lost 6, with 19 bases in between. TCR beta sequencing was performed on blood CD8+ and CD4+ T cells. Negative isolation was applied to CD8+ and CD4+ T cells, and FACS enrichment was applied to TEMRA cells. An input of roughly 0.45 to 1 ug of RNA was subjected to reverse transcription using random hexamers. A multiplex approach, immunoSEQ multiplex PCR, amplified TCR beta CDR3 across 54 Vbeta and 13 Jbeta. TCRdb fed the immunoSEQ multiplex PCR reads into MiXCR, producing one record per CDR3 protein. Of 95,000 to 150,000 distinct CDR3 sequences in the sample, around 95% were seen once.

V usage is TRBV27 and J usage is TRBJ2-7; perhaps TRBD1 as D (6 bases). What was sequenced was CD8+ T cells from PBMCs. The TCR sequence derives from a human donor with Susac syndrome. This chain's CDR3 is CASKVRQGIGEQYF. The CDR3 nucleotides are TGTGCCAGCAAGGTCCGCCAGGGGATCGGCGAGCAGTACTTC.